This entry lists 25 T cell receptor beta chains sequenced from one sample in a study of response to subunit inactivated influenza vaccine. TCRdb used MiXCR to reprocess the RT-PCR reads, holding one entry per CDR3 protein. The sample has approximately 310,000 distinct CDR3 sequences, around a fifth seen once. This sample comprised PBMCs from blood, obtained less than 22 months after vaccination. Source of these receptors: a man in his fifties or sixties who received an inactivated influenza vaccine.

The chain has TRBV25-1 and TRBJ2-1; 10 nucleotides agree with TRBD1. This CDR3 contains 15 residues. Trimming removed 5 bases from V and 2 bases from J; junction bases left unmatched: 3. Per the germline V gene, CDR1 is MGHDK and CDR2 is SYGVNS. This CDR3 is CASSPGTGAYNEQFF. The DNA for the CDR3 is TGTGCCAGCAGTCCCGGGACAGGGGCCTACAATGAGCAGTTCTTC.

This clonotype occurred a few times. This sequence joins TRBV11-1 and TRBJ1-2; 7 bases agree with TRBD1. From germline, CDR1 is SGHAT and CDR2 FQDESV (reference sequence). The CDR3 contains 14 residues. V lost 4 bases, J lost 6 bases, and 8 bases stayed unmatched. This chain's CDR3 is CASSYQTGSDGYTF. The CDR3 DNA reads TGTGCCAGCAGCTACCAGACAGGGTCGGATGGCTACACCTTC.

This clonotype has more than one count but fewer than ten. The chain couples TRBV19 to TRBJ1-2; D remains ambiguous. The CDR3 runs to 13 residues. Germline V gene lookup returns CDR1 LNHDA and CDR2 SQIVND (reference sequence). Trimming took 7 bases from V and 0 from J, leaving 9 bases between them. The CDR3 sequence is CASMGSPNYGYTF. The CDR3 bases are TGTGCCAGTATGGGCAGTCCTAACTATGGCTACACCTTC.

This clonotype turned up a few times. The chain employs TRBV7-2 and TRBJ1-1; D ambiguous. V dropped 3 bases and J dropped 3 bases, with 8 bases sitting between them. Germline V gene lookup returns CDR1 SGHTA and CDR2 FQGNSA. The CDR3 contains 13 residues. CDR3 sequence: CASSFLPDTEAFF. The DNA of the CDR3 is TGTGCCAGCAGCTTCCTTCCAGACACTGAAGCTTTCTTT.

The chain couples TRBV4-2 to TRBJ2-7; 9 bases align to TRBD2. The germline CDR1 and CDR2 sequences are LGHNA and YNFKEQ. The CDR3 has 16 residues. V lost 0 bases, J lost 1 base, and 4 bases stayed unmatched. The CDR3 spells CASSQDLAGLSYEQYF. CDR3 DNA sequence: TGTGCCAGCAGCCAAGACCTAGCGGGACTATCCTACGAGCAGTACTTC.

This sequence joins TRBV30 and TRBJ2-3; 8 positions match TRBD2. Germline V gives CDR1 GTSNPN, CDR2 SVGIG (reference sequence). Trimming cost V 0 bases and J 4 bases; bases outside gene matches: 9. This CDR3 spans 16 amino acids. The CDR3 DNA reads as TGTGCCTGGAGTGTGAGAAGAAGCGGGAGAGCAGATACGCAGTATTTT. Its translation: CAWSVRRSGRADTQYF.

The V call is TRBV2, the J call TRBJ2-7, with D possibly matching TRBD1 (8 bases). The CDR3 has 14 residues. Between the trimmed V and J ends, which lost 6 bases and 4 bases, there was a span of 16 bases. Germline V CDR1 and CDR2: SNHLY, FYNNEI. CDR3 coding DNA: TGTGCCAGCAGCGTGACAGGGGAGGGGTACGAGCAGTACTTC. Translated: CASSVTGEGYEQYF.

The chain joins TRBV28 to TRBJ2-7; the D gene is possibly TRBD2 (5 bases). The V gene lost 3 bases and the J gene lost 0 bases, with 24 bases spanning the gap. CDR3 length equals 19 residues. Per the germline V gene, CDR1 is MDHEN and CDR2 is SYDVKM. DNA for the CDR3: TGTGCCAGCAGTTTGTTAATCCGGGCGGGTGCGAAGAGCTCCTACGAGCAGTACTTC. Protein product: CASSLLIRAGAKSSYEQYF.

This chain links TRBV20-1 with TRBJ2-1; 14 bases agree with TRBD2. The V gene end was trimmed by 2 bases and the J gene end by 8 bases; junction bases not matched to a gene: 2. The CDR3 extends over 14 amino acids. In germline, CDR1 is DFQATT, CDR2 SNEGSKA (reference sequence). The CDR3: CSARRLAGGDEQFF. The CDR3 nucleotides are TGCAGTGCTAGAAGACTAGCGGGAGGGGATGAGCAGTTCTTC.

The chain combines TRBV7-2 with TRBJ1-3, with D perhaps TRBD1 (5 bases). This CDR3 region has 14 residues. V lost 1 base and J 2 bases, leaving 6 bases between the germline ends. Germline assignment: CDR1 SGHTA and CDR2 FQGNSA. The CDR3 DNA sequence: TGTGCCAGCAGCTTAGTGGGGGCTGGAAACACCATATATTTT. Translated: CASSLVGAGNTIYF.

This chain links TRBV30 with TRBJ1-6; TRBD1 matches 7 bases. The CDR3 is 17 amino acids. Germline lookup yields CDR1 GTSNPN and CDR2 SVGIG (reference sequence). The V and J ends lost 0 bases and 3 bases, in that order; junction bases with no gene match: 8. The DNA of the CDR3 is TGTGCCTGGAGTGTACGCCCCAGGGGGAACTATAATTCACCCCTCCACTTT. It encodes CAWSVRPRGNYNSPLHF.

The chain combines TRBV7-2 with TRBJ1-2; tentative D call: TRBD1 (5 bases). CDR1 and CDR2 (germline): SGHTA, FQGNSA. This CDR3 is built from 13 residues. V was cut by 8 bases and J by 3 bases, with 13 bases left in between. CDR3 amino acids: CASRPGGDYGYTF. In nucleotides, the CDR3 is TGTGCCAGCCGCCCCGGAGGGGACTATGGCTACACCTTC.

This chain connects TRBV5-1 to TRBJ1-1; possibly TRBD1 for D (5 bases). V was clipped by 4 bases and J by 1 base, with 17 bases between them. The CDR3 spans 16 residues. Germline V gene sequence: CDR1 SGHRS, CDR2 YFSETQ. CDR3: CASSPTYRTGNTEAFF. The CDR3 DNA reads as TGCGCCAGCAGCCCAACCTACAGGACCGGGAACACTGAAGCTTTCTTT.

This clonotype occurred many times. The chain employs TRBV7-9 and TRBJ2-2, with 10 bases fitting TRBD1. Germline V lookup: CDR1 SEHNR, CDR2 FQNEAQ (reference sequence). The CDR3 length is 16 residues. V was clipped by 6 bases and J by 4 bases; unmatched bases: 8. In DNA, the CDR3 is TGTGCCAGCAGACACGACAGGGGGCTCGGCACCGGGGAGCTGTTTTTT. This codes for CASRHDRGLGTGELFF.

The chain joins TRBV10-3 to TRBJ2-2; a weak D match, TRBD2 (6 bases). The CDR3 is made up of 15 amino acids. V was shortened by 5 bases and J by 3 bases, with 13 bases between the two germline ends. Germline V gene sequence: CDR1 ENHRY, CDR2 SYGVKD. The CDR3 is CAISLREFDTGELFF. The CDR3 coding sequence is TGTGCCATCAGTCTTCGGGAGTTCGACACCGGGGAGCTGTTTTTT.

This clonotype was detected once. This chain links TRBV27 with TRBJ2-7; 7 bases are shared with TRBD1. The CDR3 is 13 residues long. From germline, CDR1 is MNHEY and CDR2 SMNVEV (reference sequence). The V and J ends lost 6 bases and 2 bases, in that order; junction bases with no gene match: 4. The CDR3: CASRRTGPYEQYF. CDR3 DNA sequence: TGTGCCAGCAGAAGGACAGGACCCTACGAGCAGTACTTC.

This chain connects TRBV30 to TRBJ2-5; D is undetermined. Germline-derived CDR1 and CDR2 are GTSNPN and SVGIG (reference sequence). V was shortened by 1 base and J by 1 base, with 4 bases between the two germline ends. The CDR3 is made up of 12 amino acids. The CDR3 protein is CAWSGGQETQYF. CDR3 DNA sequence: TGTGCCTGGAGTGGAGGCCAAGAGACCCAGTACTTC.

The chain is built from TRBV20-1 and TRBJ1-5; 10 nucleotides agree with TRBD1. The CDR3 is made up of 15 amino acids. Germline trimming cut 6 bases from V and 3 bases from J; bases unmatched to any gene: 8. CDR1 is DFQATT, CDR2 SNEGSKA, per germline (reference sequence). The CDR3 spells CSANGGTGVNQPQHF. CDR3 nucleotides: TGCAGTGCCAACGGAGGGACAGGGGTCAATCAGCCCCAGCATTTT.

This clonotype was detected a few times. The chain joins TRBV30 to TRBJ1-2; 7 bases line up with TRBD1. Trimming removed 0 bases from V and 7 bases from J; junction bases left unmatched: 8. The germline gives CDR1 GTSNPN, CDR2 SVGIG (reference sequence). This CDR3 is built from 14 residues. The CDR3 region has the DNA TGTGCCTGGAGTGTTCGACAGGGCCGGGGTGGCTACACCTTC. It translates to CAWSVRQGRGGYTF.

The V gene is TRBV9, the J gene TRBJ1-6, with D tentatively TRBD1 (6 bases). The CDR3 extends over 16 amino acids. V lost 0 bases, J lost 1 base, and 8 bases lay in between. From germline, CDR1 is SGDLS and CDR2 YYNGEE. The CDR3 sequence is CASSVGQGSYNSPLHF. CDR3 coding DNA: TGTGCCAGCAGCGTAGGGCAGGGGTCCTATAATTCACCCCTCCACTTT.

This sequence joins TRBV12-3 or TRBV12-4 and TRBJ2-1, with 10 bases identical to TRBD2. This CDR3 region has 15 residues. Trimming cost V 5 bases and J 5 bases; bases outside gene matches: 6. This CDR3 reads CASSPSGSPNNEQFF. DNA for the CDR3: TGTGCCAGCAGTCCTAGCGGGAGCCCCAACAATGAGCAGTTCTTC.

DNA for the CDR3: TGCGCCAGCAGCCAAGAGCCTACCCGGGTCTACGAGCAGTACTTC. Its protein product is CASSQEPTRVYEQYF. The V call is TRBV4-1, the J call TRBJ2-7; no clear D gene. From germline, CDR1 is MGHRA and CDR2 YSYEKL. The CDR3 has 15 residues. Trimming removed 0 bases at V and 3 bases at J, with 12 bases between.

The CDR3 DNA reads as TGCGCCAGCAGCTTGGGGAGTCCCACAGATACGCAGTATTTT. It encodes CASSLGSPTDTQYF. The V call is TRBV5-1, the J call TRBJ2-3, with no clear D. Germline CDR1 and CDR2: SGHRS and YFSETQ. Trimming took off 0 bases at V and 2 bases at J, with 7 bases between the two ends. The CDR3 covers 14 residues. The complete variable domain, with remaining parts taken from reference TRBV5-1 and TRBJ2-3, reads KAGVTQTPRYLIKTRGQQVTLSCSPISGHRSVSWYQQTPGQGLQFLFEYFSETQRNKGNFPGRFSGRQFSNSRSEMNVSTLELGDSALYLCASSLGSPTDTQYFGPGTRLTVL.

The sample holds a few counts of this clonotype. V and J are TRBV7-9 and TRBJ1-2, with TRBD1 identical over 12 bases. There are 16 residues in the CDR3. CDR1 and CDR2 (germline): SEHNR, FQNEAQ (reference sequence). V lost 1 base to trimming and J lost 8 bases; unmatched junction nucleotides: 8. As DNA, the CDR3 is TGTGCCAGCAGCTTAGTTCCCGGGACAGGGGGCCGGGGCTACACCTTC. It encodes CASSLVPGTGGRGYTF.

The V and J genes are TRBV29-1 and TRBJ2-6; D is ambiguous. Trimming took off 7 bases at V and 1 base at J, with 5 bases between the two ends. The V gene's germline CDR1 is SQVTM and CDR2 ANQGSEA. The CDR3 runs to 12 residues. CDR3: CSARSGANVLTF. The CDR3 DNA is TGCAGCGCAAGATCTGGGGCCAACGTCCTGACTTTC. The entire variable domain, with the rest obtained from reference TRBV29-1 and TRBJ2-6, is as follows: SAVISQKPSRDICQRGTSLTIQCQVDSQVTMMFWYRQQPGQSLTLIATANQGSEATYESGFVIDKFPISRPNLTFSTLTVSNMSPEDSSIYLCSARSGANVLTFGAGSRLTVL.